This entry is about one T cell receptor (beta chain). Its cognate antigen is unknown. This table comes from immunoSEQ multiplex PCR, and its TCRdb copy is limited to in-frame clones, with some not included. The sample lists about 680,000 clones, around 73% occurring once. Every one of the donors was a Caucasian adult that lived in Nashville, Tennessee. CDR3 length: 16 amino acids. The V end lost 7 bases, the J end lost 0 bases, and 16 bases lay between the germline ends. The germline V gene has CDR1 LNHDA and CDR2 SQIVND (reference sequence). The record originates from a study of shared clonotypes between healthy human individuals. The study's findings and limits: Naive subsets typically showed greater estimated richness than memory subsets. Clonotype sharing among donors likely depends on sequencing depth.

This TCR was sampled from a woman aged 25 to 39 in good health. The material sequenced was memory CD4+ T cells sorted from blood. As to subset: CD45RA-negative fraction. J is TRBJ1-3 and V is TRBV19; the D is unclear. CDR3 in DNA: TGTGCCAGTACCCTCATTGGACCCGCCTCTGGAAACACCATATATTTT. Amino acids: CASTLIGPASGNTIYF.